The rows below give T cell receptor beta chains drawn from one sample of a study of blood T cell repertoires in COVID-19. Sequencing used immunoSEQ multiplex PCR; TCRdb keeps in-frame clones, though not all of them. The table shows roughly 250,000 clones, with around 88% occurring only once. Sequenced material: PBMCs or T cells enriched from blood (not recorded which). All receptors derive from a woman aged 40 to 50 with acute COVID-19. The CDR3 runs from the conserved cysteine through the conserved F or W. The D gene is left open where the match is weak. The size field is filled for only some rows; it gives once, few, many or a size class.

J: TRBJ1-2
D: TRBD1
V: TRBV2
length: 15
size: few
CDR3: CASSLNRDRGGGYTF
DNA: TGTGCCAGCAGCCTTAACCGGGACAGGGGGGGAGGCTACACCTTC

J: TRBJ2-5
D: TRBD2
V: TRBV29-1
length: 14
size: -
CDR3: CSVAETSGGGSQYF
DNA: TGCAGCGTTGCCGAGACTAGCGGGGGCGGGTCCCAGTACTTC

J: TRBJ1-4
D: TRBD1
V: TRBV28
length: 13
size: -
CDR3: CASSWTGPGKLFF
DNA: TGTGCCAGCAGCTGGACAGGGCCTGGGAAACTGTTTTTT

J: TRBJ2-1
D: TRBD1
V: TRBV13
length: 16
size: -
CDR3: CASSLGGTGALNEQFF
DNA: TGTGCCAGCAGCTTAGGAGGGACAGGGGCTCTTAATGAGCAGTTCTTC

J: TRBJ2-1
D: TRBD2
V: TRBV6-2/TRBV6-3
length: 17
size: -
CDR3: CASSSGLAGPPPNEQFF
DNA: TGTGCCAGCAGCTCGGGACTAGCGGGACCGCCACCCAATGAGCAGTTCTTC

J: TRBJ1-5
D: -
V: TRBV5-1
length: 13
size: -
CDR3: CASSPGPNQPQHF
DNA: TGCGCCAGCAGCCCAGGCCCAAATCAGCCCCAGCATTTT

J: TRBJ1-2
D: -
V: TRBV19
length: 14
size: -
CDR3: CASSKSYPNYGYTF
DNA: TGTGCCAGTAGTAAAAGCTATCCTAACTATGGCTACACCTTC

J: TRBJ2-3
D: -
V: TRBV21-1
length: 13
size: -
CDR3: CANIGSSTDTQYF
DNA: TGTGCCAACATCGGGTCGAGCACAGATACGCAGTATTTT

J: TRBJ1-6
D: TRBD1
V: TRBV25-1
length: 12
size: -
CDR3: CASTPGQGSLHF
DNA: TGTGCCAGCACCCCGGGACAGGGCAGTCTCCACTTT

J: TRBJ1-3
D: TRBD1
V: TRBV5-1
length: 17
size: -
CDR3: CASSPSRDRNIRNTIYF
DNA: TGCGCCAGCAGCCCCTCCCGGGACAGGAATATAAGAAACACCATATATTTT

J: TRBJ2-1
D: -
V: TRBV24-1
length: 16
size: -
CDR3: CATSDPTARSYNEQFF
DNA: TGTGCCACCAGTGACCCGACAGCGCGTTCCTACAATGAGCAGTTCTTC

J: TRBJ2-1
D: TRBD2
V: TRBV5-4
length: 16
size: -
CDR3: CASSLGASGGYNEQFF
DNA: TGTGCCAGCAGCTTGGGTGCTAGCGGGGGCTACAATGAGCAGTTCTTC

J: TRBJ2-3
D: TRBD2
V: TRBV19
length: 21
size: -
CDR3: CASNPGGFLAIAGSHPDTQYF
DNA: TGTGCCAGTAACCCCGGAGGGTTTCTGGCAATAGCGGGAAGTCATCCAGATACGCAGTATTTT

J: TRBJ1-4
D: -
V: TRBV14
length: 15
size: -
CDR3: CASSPLTGAREKLFF
DNA: TGTGCCAGCAGCCCTTTGACTGGGGCGCGTGAAAAACTGTTTTTT

J: TRBJ1-2
D: -
V: TRBV3-1/TRBV3-2
length: 14
size: -
CDR3: CASSQNRVNYGYTF
DNA: TGTGCCAGCAGCCAAAACAGGGTCAACTATGGCTACACCTTC

J: TRBJ2-5
D: -
V: TRBV3-1/TRBV3-2
length: 15
size: -
CDR3: CASSQVGLAAETQYF
DNA: TGTGCCAGCAGCCAAGTGGGATTAGCGGCAGAGACCCAGTACTTC

J: TRBJ2-6
D: -
V: TRBV4-3
length: 16
size: -
CDR3: CASSQATGTGANVLTF
DNA: TGCGCCAGCAGCCAAGCCACAGGGACCGGGGCCAACGTCCTGACTTTC

J: TRBJ2-7
D: TRBD2
V: TRBV27
length: 15
size: -
CDR3: CASSLSLAGSYEQYF
DNA: TGTGCCAGCAGTTTATCTCTAGCGGGGTCCTACGAGCAGTACTTC

J: TRBJ1-6
D: -
V: TRBV27
length: 14
size: -
CDR3: CASRSTGNGSPLHF
DNA: TGTGCCAGCAGATCTACAGGGAATGGTTCACCCCTCCACTTT

J: TRBJ1-1
D: -
V: TRBV28
length: 10
size: once
CDR3: CATLNTEAFF
DNA: TGTGCCACCTTGAACACTGAAGCTTTCTTT

J: TRBJ1-6
D: TRBD1
V: TRBV7-9
length: 15
size: -
CDR3: CASSRGQGRLSPLHF
DNA: TGTGCCAGCAGCAGAGGACAGGGACGCCTTTCACCCCTCCACTTT

J: TRBJ2-1
D: -
V: TRBV5-1
length: 11
size: -
CDR3: CASSFDNEQFF
DNA: TGCGCCAGCAGCTTCGACAATGAGCAGTTCTTC

J: TRBJ2-6
D: -
V: TRBV28
length: 19
size: -
CDR3: CASSRLIGDLSSGANVLTF
DNA: TGTGCCAGCAGCCGACTGATCGGGGATCTCAGCTCTGGGGCCAACGTCCTGACTTTC

J: TRBJ2-4
D: -
V: TRBV11-3
length: 18
size: -
CDR3: CASSLVPSLGAQGRRKYF
DNA: TGTGCCAGCAGCTTAGTCCCATCGTTAGGGGCCCAGGGCCGAAGGAAGTACTTC

J: TRBJ1-5
D: -
V: TRBV7-9
length: 16
size: -
CDR3: CASSSDRFGSNQPQHF
DNA: TGTGCCAGCAGCTCCGACAGGTTTGGTAGCAATCAGCCCCAGCATTTT

J: TRBJ2-4
D: -
V: TRBV28
length: 16
size: -
CDR3: CASSSPRLKAKNIQYF
DNA: TGTGCCAGCAGTTCCCCCCGACTGAAAGCCAAAAACATTCAGTACTTC

J: TRBJ1-5
D: -
V: TRBV6-5
length: 13
size: -
CDR3: CASSYGGPGPQHF
DNA: TGTGCCAGCAGTTACGGGGGCCCGGGACCCCAGCATTTT

J: TRBJ2-1
D: -
V: TRBV6-5
length: 14
size: once
CDR3: CASMTAPSYNEQFF
DNA: TGTGCCAGCATGACAGCTCCCTCCTACAATGAGCAGTTCTTC

J: TRBJ2-7
D: TRBD2
V: TRBV25-1
length: 12
size: -
CDR3: CATGLGAYEQYF
DNA: TGTGCCACCGGACTAGGTGCCTACGAGCAGTACTTC

J: TRBJ1-2
D: -
V: TRBV20-1
length: 11
size: -
CDR3: CSGSVFYGYTF
DNA: TGCAGTGGGAGTGTTTTCTATGGCTACACCTTC

J: TRBJ2-3
D: -
V: TRBV19
length: 15
size: -
CDR3: CATGGRQVSTDTQYF
DNA: TGTGCCACGGGGGGCAGACAGGTCAGCACAGATACGCAGTATTTT

J: TRBJ2-2
D: TRBD1
V: TRBV24-1
length: 16
size: few
CDR3: CATSDPGQGQAGELFF
DNA: TGTGCCACCAGTGACCCGGGACAGGGCCAAGCCGGGGAGCTGTTTTTT

J: TRBJ1-1
D: TRBD1
V: TRBV7-8
length: 15
size: -
CDR3: CASSTGTGKATEAFF
DNA: TGTGCCAGCAGCACCGGGACAGGGAAAGCGACTGAAGCTTTCTTT

J: TRBJ1-6
D: TRBD1
V: TRBV4-2
length: 15
size: -
CDR3: CASSQDKGAYSPLHF
DNA: TGTGCCAGCAGCCAAGATAAGGGGGCGTATTCACCCCTCCACTTT

J: TRBJ1-1
D: TRBD1
V: TRBV9
length: 16
size: -
CDR3: CASSGGTGGGTTEAFF
DNA: TGTGCCAGCAGCGGAGGGACAGGGGGCGGAACGACTGAAGCTTTCTTT

J: TRBJ2-7
D: TRBD1
V: TRBV28
length: 13
size: -
CDR3: CASSPGQGGEQYF
DNA: TGTGCCAGCAGCCCGGGACAGGGGGGCGAGCAGTACTTC

J: TRBJ1-5
D: -
V: TRBV2
length: 13
size: -
CDR3: CASNSGARQPQHF
DNA: TGTGCCAGCAATTCAGGGGCAAGACAGCCCCAGCATTTT

J: TRBJ2-7
D: -
V: TRBV18
length: 15
size: -
CDR3: CASSPPPGYSYEQYF
DNA: TGTGCCAGCTCACCACCCCCGGGATACTCCTACGAGCAGTACTTC

J: TRBJ1-2
D: TRBD1
V: TRBV28
length: 15
size: few
CDR3: CASTGTGGAFDGYTF
DNA: TGTGCCAGCACTGGGACAGGGGGCGCCTTCGATGGCTACACCTTC

J: TRBJ2-3
D: -
V: TRBV13
length: 15
size: -
CDR3: CAVPTEPPSTDTQYF
DNA: TGTGCCGTACCTACAGAACCCCCTAGCACAGATACGCAGTATTTT

J: TRBJ2-5
D: TRBD2
V: TRBV29-1
length: 19
size: -
CDR3: CSVEGRQGLAGIYEETQYF
DNA: TGCAGCGTTGAGGGGAGACAGGGACTAGCGGGAATTTACGAAGAGACCCAGTACTTC

J: TRBJ2-5
D: TRBD2
V: TRBV28
length: 14
size: -
CDR3: CASSKGLAGDSQYF
DNA: TGTGCCAGCAGCAAGGGACTAGCGGGAGACTCCCAGTACTTC

J: TRBJ1-5
D: -
V: TRBV13
length: 15
size: -
CDR3: CASSLGGGGNQPQHF
DNA: TGTGCCAGCAGCTTAGGTGGGGGGGGCAATCAGCCCCAGCATTTT